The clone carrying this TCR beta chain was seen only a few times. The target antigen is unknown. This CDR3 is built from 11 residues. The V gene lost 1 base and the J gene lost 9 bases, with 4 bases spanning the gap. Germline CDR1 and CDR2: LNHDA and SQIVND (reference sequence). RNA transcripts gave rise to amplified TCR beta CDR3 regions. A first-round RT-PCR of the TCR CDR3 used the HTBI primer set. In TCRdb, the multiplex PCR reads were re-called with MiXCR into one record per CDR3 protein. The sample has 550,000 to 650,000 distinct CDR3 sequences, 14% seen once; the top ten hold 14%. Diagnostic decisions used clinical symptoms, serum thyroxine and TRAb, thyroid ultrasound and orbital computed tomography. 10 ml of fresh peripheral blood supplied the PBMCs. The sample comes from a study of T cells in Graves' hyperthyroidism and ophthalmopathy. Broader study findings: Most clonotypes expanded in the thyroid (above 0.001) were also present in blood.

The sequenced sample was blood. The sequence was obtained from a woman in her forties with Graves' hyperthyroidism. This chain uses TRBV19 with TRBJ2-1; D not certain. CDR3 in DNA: TGTGCCAGTAGTATAGGACCTGAGCAGTTCTTC. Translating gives CASSIGPEQFF. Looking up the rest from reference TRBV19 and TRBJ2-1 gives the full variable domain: DGGITQSPKYLFRKEGQNVTLSCEQNLNHDAMYWYRQDPGQGLRLIYYSQIVNDFQKGDIAEGYSVSREKKESFPLTVTSAQKNPTAFYLCASSIGPEQFFGPGTRLTVL.